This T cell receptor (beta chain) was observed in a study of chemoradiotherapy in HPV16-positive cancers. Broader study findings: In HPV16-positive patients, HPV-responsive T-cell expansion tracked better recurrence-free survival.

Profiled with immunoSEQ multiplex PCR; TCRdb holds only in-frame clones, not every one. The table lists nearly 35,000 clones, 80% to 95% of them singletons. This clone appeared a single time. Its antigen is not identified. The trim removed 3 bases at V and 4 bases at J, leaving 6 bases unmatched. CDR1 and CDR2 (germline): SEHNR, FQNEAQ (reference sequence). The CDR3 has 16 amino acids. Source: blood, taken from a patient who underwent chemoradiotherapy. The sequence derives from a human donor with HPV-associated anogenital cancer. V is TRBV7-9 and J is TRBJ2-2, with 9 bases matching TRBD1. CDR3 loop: CASSFSGQGTTGELFF. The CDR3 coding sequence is TGTGCCAGCAGCTTCTCTGGACAGGGGACCACCGGGGAGCTGTTTTTT.